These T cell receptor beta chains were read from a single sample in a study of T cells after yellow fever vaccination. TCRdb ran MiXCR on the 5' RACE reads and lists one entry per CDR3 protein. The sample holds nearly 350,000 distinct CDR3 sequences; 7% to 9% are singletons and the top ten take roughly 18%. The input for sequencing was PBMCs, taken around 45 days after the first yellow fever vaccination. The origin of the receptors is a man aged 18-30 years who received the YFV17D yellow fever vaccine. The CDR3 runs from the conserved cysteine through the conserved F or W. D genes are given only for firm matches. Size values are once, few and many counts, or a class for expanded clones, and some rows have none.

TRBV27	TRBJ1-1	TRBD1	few	CASSLGAGGRTEAFF	TGTGCCAGCAGTTTGGGGGCAGGGGGAAGGACTGAAGCTTTCTTT
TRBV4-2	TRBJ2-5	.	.	CAISPGRIEETQYF	TGTGCCATCAGCCCTGGGCGCATAGAAGAGACCCAGTACTTC
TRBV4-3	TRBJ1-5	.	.	CASSQVIKGQPQHF	TGCGCCAGCAGCCAAGTCATAAAAGGGCAGCCCCAGCATTTT
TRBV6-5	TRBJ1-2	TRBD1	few	CASSYSLFTGTGDGYTF	TGTGCCAGCAGTTACTCGTTGTTTACTGGGACAGGGGACGGCTACACCTTC
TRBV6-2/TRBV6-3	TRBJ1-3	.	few	CATQGRSKAGNTIYF	TGTGCCACCCAAGGGCGGTCCAAGGCTGGAAACACCATATATTTT
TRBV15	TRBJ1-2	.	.	CATSRTGAVFCTF	TGTGCCACCAGCAGAACTGGAGCGGTATTCTGCACCTTC
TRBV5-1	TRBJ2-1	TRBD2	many	CASRGDYYRSEQFF	TGCGCCAGCAGGGGGGACTACTATCGCAGTGAGCAGTTCTTC
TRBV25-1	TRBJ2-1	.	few	CASSEFNGVTEQFF	TGTGCCAGCAGTGAATTTAACGGGGTTACTGAGCAGTTCTTC
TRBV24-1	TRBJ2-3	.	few	CATGGSGDGADTQYF	TGTGCCACCGGGGGCTCGGGGGATGGTGCGGATACGCAGTATTTT
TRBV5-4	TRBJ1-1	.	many	CASSWGGSMNTEAFF	TGTGCCAGCAGCTGGGGGGGGTCAATGAACACTGAAGCTTTCTTT
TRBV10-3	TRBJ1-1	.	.	CAIRSGTEAFF	TGTGCCATCAGAAGTGGGACTGAAGCTTTCTTT
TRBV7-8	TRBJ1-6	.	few	CASRGAGVVGSPLHF	TGTGCCAGCAGAGGTGCGGGTGTGGTGGGTTCACCCCTCCACTTT
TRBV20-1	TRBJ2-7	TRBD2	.	CSAIRGGVYEQYF	TGCAGTGCTATCCGGGGGGGGGTCTACGAGCAGTACTTC
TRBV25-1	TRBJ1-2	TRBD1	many	CASRGQGYGYTF	TGTGCCAGCAGAGGACAGGGCTATGGCTACACCTTC
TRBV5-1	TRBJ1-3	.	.	CASSLANSVTGNTIYF	TGCGCCAGCAGCTTGGCCAATTCGGTTACTGGAAACACCATATATTTT
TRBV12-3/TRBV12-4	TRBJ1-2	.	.	CASSFRVPPYTF	TGTGCCAGCAGTTTCAGAGTACCCCCCTACACCTTC
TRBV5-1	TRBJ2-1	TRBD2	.	CASSLGTSQYNEQFF	TGCGCCAGCAGCCTTGGGACTAGCCAGTACAATGAGCAGTTCTTC
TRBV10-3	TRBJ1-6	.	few	CAISESGTANSPLHF	TGTGCCATCAGTGAGTCCGGGACGGCGAATTCACCCCTCCACTTT
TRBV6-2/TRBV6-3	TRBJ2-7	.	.	CASSYDWIEQYF	TGTGCCAGCAGTTACGACTGGATCGAGCAGTACTTC
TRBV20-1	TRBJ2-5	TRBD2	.	CSVPYSGGQETQYF	TGCAGTGTCCCGTATAGCGGGGGCCAAGAGACCCAGTACTTC
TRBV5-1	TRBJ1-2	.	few	CASSIPGQAYGYTF	TGCGCCAGCAGCATCCCGGGACAAGCCTATGGCTACACCTTC
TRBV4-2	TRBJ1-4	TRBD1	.	CASGNRGGGEKLFF	TGTGCCAGCGGTAACAGGGGAGGCGGCGAAAAACTGTTTTTT
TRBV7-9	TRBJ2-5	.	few	CASSLVRGGGETQYF	TGTGCCAGCAGCTTAGTGCGGGGCGGAGGAGAGACCCAGTACTTC
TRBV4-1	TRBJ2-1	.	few	CASSQGPASEQFF	TGCGCCAGCAGCCAGGGCCCCGCGAGTGAGCAGTTCTTC
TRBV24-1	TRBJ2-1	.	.	CATTSGANEQFF	TGTGCCACCACATCAGGGGCTAATGAGCAGTTCTTC
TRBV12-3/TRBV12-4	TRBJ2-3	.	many	CASSLGHGGTDTQYF	TGTGCCAGCAGTTTGGGTCACGGAGGCACAGATACGCAGTATTTT
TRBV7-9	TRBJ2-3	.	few	CASSTPLGGSTDTQYF	TGTGCCAGCAGCACACCCCTTGGCGGTAGCACAGATACGCAGTATTTT
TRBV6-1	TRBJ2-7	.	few	CASSEALRRSLPVEQYF	TGTGCCAGCAGTGAAGCGCTTCGTAGGTCTTTGCCCGTCGAGCAGTACTTC
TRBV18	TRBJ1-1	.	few	CASSPSEDTEAFF	TGTGCCAGCTCACCTTCAGAGGACACTGAAGCTTTCTTT
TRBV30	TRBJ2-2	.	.	CAWRDRDRNTGELFF	TGTGCCTGGAGGGACCGGGATAGGAACACCGGGGAGCTGTTTTTT
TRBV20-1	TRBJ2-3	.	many	CSASPLADTQYF	TGCAGTGCTAGTCCCCTAGCAGATACGCAGTATTTT
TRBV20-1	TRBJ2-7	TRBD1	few	CSASRDRAYEQYF	TGCAGTGCTAGTCGAGACAGGGCCTACGAGCAGTACTTC
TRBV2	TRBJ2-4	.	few	CASSGDNNAKNIQYF	TGTGCCAGCAGCGGGGACAACAACGCCAAAAACATTCAGTACTTC
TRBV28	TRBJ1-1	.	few	CASSLGGGATEAFF	TGTGCCAGCAGTTTAGGCGGGGGGGCCACTGAAGCTTTCTTT
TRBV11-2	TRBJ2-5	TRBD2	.	CASSLGLAGGSRETQYF	TGTGCCAGCAGCTTAGGGTTAGCGGGGGGGTCCCGAGAGACCCAGTACTTC
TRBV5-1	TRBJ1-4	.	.	CASSFLEGSEKLFF	TGCGCCAGCAGCTTCCTAGAGGGGAGTGAAAAACTGTTTTTT
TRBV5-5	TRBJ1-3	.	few	CASSLAWGNGNTIYF	TGTGCCAGCAGCTTGGCCTGGGGGAATGGGAACACCATATATTTT
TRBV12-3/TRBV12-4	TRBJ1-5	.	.	CASSFIDGDQPQHF	TGTGCCAGCAGTTTTATCGACGGAGATCAGCCCCAGCATTTT
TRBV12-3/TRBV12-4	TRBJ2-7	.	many	CASSLNGASYEQYF	TGTGCCAGCAGTTTAAACGGGGCCTCCTACGAGCAGTACTTC
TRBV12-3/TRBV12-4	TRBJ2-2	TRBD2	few	CASTRAGLAANTGELFF	TGTGCCAGCACTCGGGCGGGACTAGCGGCGAACACCGGGGAGCTGTTTTTT
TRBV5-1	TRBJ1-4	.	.	CASSPGQSNEKLFF	TGCGCCAGCAGCCCCGGACAGAGTAATGAAAAACTGTTTTTT
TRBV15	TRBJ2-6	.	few	CATSRALPGSGANVLTF	TGTGCCACCAGCAGAGCCCTTCCCGGGTCTGGGGCCAACGTCCTGACTTTC
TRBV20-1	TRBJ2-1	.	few	CSATAGTVRLNEQFF	TGCAGTGCTACCGCCGGGACTGTAAGACTCAATGAGCAGTTCTTC
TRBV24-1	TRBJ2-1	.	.	CATRADSYNEQFF	TGTGCCACCAGGGCAGACTCCTACAATGAGCAGTTCTTC
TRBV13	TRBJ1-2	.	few	CASSLYVGDGYTF	TGTGCCAGCAGCTTATACGTCGGGGATGGCTACACCTTC
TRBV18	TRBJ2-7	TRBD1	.	CASTTATGFEQYF	TGTGCCAGCACCACCGCGACAGGGTTTGAGCAGTACTTC
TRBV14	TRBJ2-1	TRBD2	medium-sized	CASSTTSGGSGNNEQFF	TGTGCCAGCAGCACGACTAGCGGGGGTAGTGGGAACAATGAGCAGTTCTTC
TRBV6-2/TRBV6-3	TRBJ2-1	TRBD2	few	CASSVLWGLAGPGPYNEQFF	TGTGCCAGCAGCGTACTCTGGGGACTAGCGGGGCCCGGACCCTACAATGAGCAGTTCTTC
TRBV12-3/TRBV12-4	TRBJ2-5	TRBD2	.	CASRDLAGGGETQYF	TGTGCCAGCAGGGACCTAGCGGGGGGAGGGGAGACCCAGTACTTC
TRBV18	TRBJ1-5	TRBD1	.	CASSLTRTGKQPQHF	TGTGCCAGCTCACTCACTCGGACAGGGAAACAGCCCCAGCATTTT